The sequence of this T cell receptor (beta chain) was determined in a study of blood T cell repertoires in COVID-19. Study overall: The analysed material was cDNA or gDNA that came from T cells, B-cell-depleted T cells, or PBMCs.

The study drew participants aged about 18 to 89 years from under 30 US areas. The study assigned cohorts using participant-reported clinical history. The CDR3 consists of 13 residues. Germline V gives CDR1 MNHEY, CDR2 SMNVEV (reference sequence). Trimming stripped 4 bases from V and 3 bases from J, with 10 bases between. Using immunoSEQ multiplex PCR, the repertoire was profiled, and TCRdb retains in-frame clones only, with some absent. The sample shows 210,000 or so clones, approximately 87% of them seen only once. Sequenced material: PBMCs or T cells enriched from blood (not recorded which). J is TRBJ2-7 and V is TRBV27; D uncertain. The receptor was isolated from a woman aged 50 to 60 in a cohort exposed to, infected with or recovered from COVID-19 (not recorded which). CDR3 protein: CASSSLPLYEQYF. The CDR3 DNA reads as TGTGCCAGCAGTTCCCTCCCTCTCTACGAGCAGTACTTC.